Below, 18 T cell receptor beta chains from the same sample are listed, as sequenced in a study of long-term antiretroviral therapy in people with HIV (dated by TCRdb to about 2022). The immunoSEQ hsTCRB v3.0 assay was used at survey level resolution to sequence the TRB variable region. Here the immuneACCESS table is served through TCRdb, limited to in-frame sequences with V and J called. Missing clones are a known gap in these copies; in checked studies unresolved V genes cover under half, and the rest lacks a known reason. This sample comprises under 14,000 clones, 65% to 85% of them detected only once. The ten largest make up 15% to 20% of the sample. The specimen was unsorted PBMCs, collected 1.8 years after starting antiretroviral therapy. The receptors shown here come from a man aged 35 to 55 with HIV.

The chain combines TRBV5-1 with TRBJ2-7; no clear D gene. The length of the CDR3 is 11 residues. Germline CDR1 and CDR2: SGHRS and YFSETQ. Trimming took 1 base from V and 6 from J, leaving 5 bases between them. The CDR3 sequence: CASSLTGEQYF. The CDR3 DNA reads as TGCGCCAGCAGCTTGACGGGCGAGCAGTACTTC.

The chain is built from TRBV28 and TRBJ2-1; 8 nucleotides align to TRBD1. Germline V gene data show CDR1 as MDHEN and CDR2 as SYDVKM. Germline trimming cut 8 bases from V and 8 bases from J; bases unmatched to any gene: 11. CDR3 length equals 14 residues. CDR3 nucleotide sequence: TGTGCCAGCTCTCGACAGGGGATAGGCGATGAGCAGTTCTTC. Its protein is CASSRQGIGDEQFF.

This clone was recorded a few times. The genes are TRBV2 and TRBJ1-5, with no clear D. The CDR3 extends over 13 amino acids. Looked up from germline, CDR1 is SNHLY and CDR2 is FYNNEI. Trimming shortened V by 10 bases and J by 3 bases, and 13 bases separated the two germline ends. CDR3 in DNA: TGTGCCACTAGGGCCAGTAACAATCAGCCCCAGCATTTT. Residues: CATRASNNQPQHF.

The V call is TRBV27, the J call TRBJ2-2; no firm D call. The CDR3 length is 13 residues. Per germline, CDR1 MNHEY and CDR2 SMNVEV (reference sequence). Trimming removed 1 base at V and 5 bases at J, with 5 bases between. This chain's CDR3 is CASSLLYTGELFF. CDR3 DNA sequence: TGTGCCAGCAGTTTATTGTATACCGGGGAGCTGTTTTTT.

The chain combines TRBV5-1 with TRBJ1-4; D unclear. The CDR3 runs to 16 residues. The germline V and J ends were trimmed by 4 bases and 2 bases, with 15 bases remaining between them. Germline V lookup: CDR1 SGHRS, CDR2 YFSETQ. This CDR3 reads CASSGEGGATNEKLFF. The CDR3 nucleotides read TGCGCCAGCAGCGGGGAGGGAGGTGCGACTAATGAAAAACTGTTTTTT.

The CDR3: CASSLLGSEQFF. The CDR3, as DNA: TGTGCCAGCAGTTTATTGGGGTCAGAGCAGTTCTTC. The chain uses TRBV27 and TRBJ2-1; D is undetermined. CDR3 length equals 12 residues. Per the germline V gene, CDR1 is MNHEY and CDR2 is SMNVEV (reference sequence). V was clipped by 1 base and J by 10 bases, with 8 bases between them.

The sample holds a few counts of this clone. The chain has TRBV11-3 and TRBJ2-1, with D possibly matching TRBD2 (5 bases). This CDR3 is 13 amino acids long. Germline V gene sequence: CDR1 SGHNT, CDR2 YENEEA. The V end was cut by 5 bases, the J end by 4 bases, with 9 bases between. Here the CDR3 reads CASSRPGYNEQFF. In DNA, the CDR3 is TGTGCCAGCAGCCGACCGGGATACAATGAGCAGTTCTTC.

This clone was seen a single time. V and J are TRBV7-9 and TRBJ2-7; the D gene could be TRBD1 or TRBD2 (5 bases each). This CDR3 has 17 residues. CDR1 is SEHNR, CDR2 FQNEAQ, per germline (reference sequence). Trimming took 0 bases from V and 5 from J, leaving 20 bases between them. CDR3 nucleotide sequence: TGTGCCAGCAGCTTAGCGCTGTCTTGGCAGGGAGTCGACGAGCAGTACTTC. Protein product: CASSLALSWQGVDEQYF.

This rearrangement joins TRBV2 to TRBJ1-5; TRBD1 aligns across 9 bases. CDR1 is SNHLY and CDR2 is FYNNEI in the germline V gene. This CDR3 comprises 15 residues. Germline trimming cut 2 bases from V and 4 bases from J; bases unmatched to any gene: 3. The CDR3 loop is CASSERTGENQPQHF. In nucleotides, the CDR3 is TGTGCCAGCAGTGAACGGACAGGGGAGAATCAGCCCCAGCATTTT.

The chain employs TRBV12-5 and TRBJ2-5; maybe TRBD1 (6 bases). In germline, CDR1 is LGHNT, CDR2 FRNRAP. CDR3 size: 17 residues. V gave up 1 base and J gave up 3 bases, with 18 bases separating them. CDR3 sequence: CASGLESLTGLEETQYF. Written as DNA, the CDR3 is TGTGCTAGTGGTTTGGAAAGTTTGACAGGTCTCGAAGAGACCCAGTACTTC.

The chain carries TRBV7-9 and TRBJ2-7; possible D gene TRBD1, 5 bases. CDR1 is SEHNR, CDR2 FQNEAQ, per germline (reference sequence). V lost 5 bases and J 4 bases, leaving 15 bases between the germline ends. The CDR3 runs 14 residues. The CDR3 DNA reads TGTGCCAGCAGCCCAGAAAAAGGGGCGTACGAGCAGTACTTC. Translated, it gives CASSPEKGAYEQYF. Filled out from reference TRBV7-9 and TRBJ2-7, the complete variable domain reads DTGVSQNPRHKITKRGQNVTFRCDPISEHNRLYWYRQTLGQGPEFLTYFQNEAQLEKSRLLSDRFSAERPKGSFSTLEIQRTEQGDSAMYLCASSPEKGAYEQYFGPGTRLTVT.

V usage is TRBV2 and J usage is TRBJ1-1; TRBD1 might be the D (6 bases). Trimming took off 10 bases at V and 0 bases at J, with 24 bases between the two ends. The CDR3 is 17 residues long. Germline V gives CDR1 SNHLY, CDR2 FYNNEI. The CDR3 sequence is CATSRSGVVAMNTEAFF. The CDR3 coding sequence is TGTGCCACCAGCCGATCAGGGGTGGTTGCAATGAACACTGAAGCTTTCTTT.

This clone has only a few counts. The rearrangement joins TRBV27 to TRBJ2-1; 10 bases agree with TRBD2. Germline values: CDR1 MNHEY, CDR2 SMNVEV (reference sequence). Unmatched junction bases numbered 6, after V lost 2 bases and J lost 2 bases. The CDR3 loop spans 17 amino acids. The CDR3 is CASSLPSGSRTYNEQFF. The CDR3, as DNA: TGTGCCAGCAGTTTACCTAGCGGGAGTCGCACCTACAATGAGCAGTTCTTC.

The J gene is TRBJ2-5, the V gene TRBV7-3; 8 nucleotides agree with TRBD1. V shed 5 bases and J 7 bases; nucleotides not matched to a gene: 9. CDR1 and CDR2 from the germline V gene are SGHTA and FQGTGA. This CDR3 comprises 14 residues. In DNA form, the CDR3 reads TGTGCCAGCAGCCCCCTCGGACAGGGAGGGACCCAGTACTTC. Translating it yields CASSPLGQGGTQYF.

The chain recombines TRBV11-2 with TRBJ2-1, with a possible D match to TRBD1 (6 bases). V shed 1 base and J shed 4 bases, with 14 bases lying between them. The CDR3 covers 16 residues. Per germline, CDR1 SGHAT and CDR2 FQNNGV. In DNA, the CDR3 is TGTGCCAGCAGCTTAGGGCTCGGACAGATTTACAATGAGCAGTTCTTC. Amino acids: CASSLGLGQIYNEQFF.

The J gene is TRBJ1-2, the V gene TRBV5-8, with a tentative D call TRBD1 (5 bases). Deletions cut 4 bases from V and 8 bases from J, with 12 bases between. CDR3 length equals 12 residues. Germline values: CDR1 SGHTS, CDR2 YDEGEE. The CDR3 region is CASSPRRGGYTF. CDR3 coding DNA: TGTGCCAGCAGCCCTAGACGGGGCGGCTACACCTTC.

This clone was recorded once. The J gene is TRBJ1-1, the V gene TRBV9, with 8 bases identical to TRBD1. CDR3 size: 14 residues. After removal of 3 bases from V and 5 bases from J, the junction contained 6 bases not matched to a gene. The germline V gene has CDR1 SGDLS and CDR2 YYNGEE. The CDR3, as DNA: TGTGCCAGCAGCGACCGGACAGGGAGTACTGAAGCTTTCTTT. This translates into CASSDRTGSTEAFF.

The chain recombines TRBV7-9 with TRBJ2-1; 8 bases fit TRBD2. J lost 9 bases, V lost 4 bases, and 5 bases had no gene match. Germline CDR1 reads SEHNR; CDR2 reads FQNEAQ (reference sequence). This CDR3 is built from 13 residues. CDR3 sequence reads: CASSSGLVGEQFF. As DNA, the CDR3 is TGTGCCAGCAGCTCGGGACTAGTGGGTGAGCAGTTCTTC.